This TCR beta chain was identified during a study of T cell changes during pregnancy in multiple sclerosis. Clones were sequenced by immunoSEQ multiplex PCR, and TCRdb holds only the in-frame ones, with some missing. The sample contains approximately 130,000 clones, 90% to 96% of which appear only once. The CDR3 has 16 residues. V was pared by 5 bases and J by 2 bases, with 9 bases of the junction left unmatched. From germline, CDR1 is LNHDA and CDR2 SQIVND (reference sequence). The chain joins TRBV19 to TRBJ1-2, with 9 positions matching TRBD1. This receptor was taken from a female donor with multiple sclerosis, enrolled in a pregnancy study. The sequencing here drew on peripheral blood, taken after pregnancy. The CDR3, as DNA: TGTGCCAGTAGTGTTCTTCGACAGGGGGGCAACTATGGCTACACCTTC. Its protein product is CASSVLRQGGNYGYTF.